Presented here are 19 T cell receptor beta chains from one specimen sequenced in a study of radiotherapy plus CTLA-4 blockade in lung cancer. Libraries were prepared by immunoSEQ multiplex PCR; TCRdb keeps only in-frame clonotypes and omits some of them. The repertoire holds tens of thousands of clones, with around three quarters as singletons. The sequenced sample was peripheral blood, obtained from a patient treated with radiotherapy plus ipilimumab. These receptors all stem from a human donor with non-small cell lung cancer who had a complete response to radiotherapy plus ipilimumab.

This chain links TRBV5-5 with TRBJ2-1; 13 bases line up with TRBD2. Germline V lookup: CDR1 SGHKS, CDR2 YYEKEE (reference sequence). The CDR3 is made up of 14 amino acids. V dropped 2 bases and J dropped 9; count of bases not matched to a gene: 2. CDR3 nucleotides: TGTGCCAGCAGCTTAGGACTAGCGGGAGTTGAGCAGTTCTTC. Translating gives CASSLGLAGVEQFF.

The chain has TRBV7-9 and TRBJ1-2; no clear D. Germline CDR1 SEHNR, CDR2 FQNEAQ (reference sequence). The ends were cut back, 1 base at V and 0 bases at J, with 3 bases in the middle. The length of the CDR3 is 13 residues. Here the CDR3 reads CASSLDPNYGYTF. The CDR3 DNA reads as TGTGCCAGCAGCTTAGACCCTAACTATGGCTACACCTTC.

This clone is a singleton in its sample. This chain joins TRBV7-2 and TRBJ2-2; weak D call: TRBD1 (5 bases). V was shortened by 1 base and J by 7 bases, with 16 bases between the two germline ends. Germline lookup yields CDR1 SGHTA and CDR2 FQGNSA. This CDR3 has 16 residues. The CDR3 reads CASSLVQGLPGGELFF. The CDR3 DNA reads as TGTGCCAGCAGCTTAGTTCAGGGCCTACCCGGCGGGGAGCTGTTTTTT.

This sequence joins TRBV2 and TRBJ2-6, with TRBD1 matching over 8 bases. CDR3 length: 20 amino acids. Trimming removed 6 bases from V and 2 bases from J; junction bases left unmatched: 18. Germline loops: CDR1 SNHLY, CDR2 FYNNEI. CDR3: CASRGTGSSVRSTGANVLTF. In DNA form, the CDR3 reads TGTGCCAGCAGGGGGACAGGCAGCTCGGTCAGGAGCACTGGGGCCAACGTCCTGACTTTC. Using reference TRBV2 and TRBJ2-6 for the parts outside the CDR3, the full variable domain is EPEVTQTPSHQVTQMGQEVILRCVPISNHLYFYWYRQILGQKVEFLVSFYNNEISEKSEIFDDQFSVERPDGSNFTLKIRSTKLEDSAMYFCASRGTGSSVRSTGANVLTFGAGSRLTVL.

The chain links TRBV6-1 to TRBJ2-1; D ambiguous. V lost 5 bases to trimming and J lost 9 bases, with 11 bases between them. The CDR3 is 12 amino acids. In germline, CDR1 is MNHNS, CDR2 SASEGT. The CDR3 DNA reads as TGTGCCAGCAGTTCTTGGTCGGCTGAGCAGTTCTTC. Encoded protein: CASSSWSAEQFF.

The chain couples TRBV7-2 to TRBJ2-2, with TRBD2 as a possible D gene (5 bases). The CDR3 has 15 residues. Germline V gene sequence: CDR1 SGHTA, CDR2 FQGNSA. Trimming took 3 bases from V and 0 from J, leaving 8 bases between them. CDR3 residues: CASSFSGTNTGELFF. The CDR3 coding sequence is TGTGCCAGCAGCTTCAGCGGAACGAACACCGGGGAGCTGTTTTTT.

The gene calls are TRBV30 and TRBJ1-5, with D tentatively TRBD1 (5 bases). Germline-derived CDR1 and CDR2 are GTSNPN and SVGIG (reference sequence). This CDR3 has 12 amino acids. The CDR3 nucleotides read TGTGCAGTAAAGGGGTTCAATCAGCCCCAGCATTTT. This translates into CAVKGFNQPQHF.

This chain joins TRBV7-2 and TRBJ1-5, with 7 bases fitting TRBD1. Germline CDR1 and CDR2: SGHTA and FQGNSA. This CDR3 spans 17 amino acids. J gave up 0 bases and V 7 bases, and 12 bases lay outside the gene matches. As DNA, the CDR3 is TGTGCCAGCATGCCGGGACAGAGGAGTGGTAGCAATCAGCCCCAGCATTTT. The encoded protein is CASMPGQRSGSNQPQHF.

This clone has only one observation. The V gene is TRBV6-5, the J gene TRBJ2-3; 9 bases line up with TRBD1. After removal of 8 bases from V and 4 bases from J, the junction contained 4 bases not matched to a gene. CDR3 length: 13 residues. The germline V gene encodes CDR1 MNHEY and CDR2 SVGAGI. The CDR3 region is CASGTGIADTQYF. The CDR3 bases are TGTGCCAGCGGGACAGGGATCGCAGATACGCAGTATTTT.

The J gene is TRBJ1-1, the V gene TRBV7-2; D is perhaps TRBD1 (6 bases). Germline lookup yields CDR1 SGHTA and CDR2 FQGNSA. The CDR3 is 14 amino acids. V was shortened by 6 bases and J by 2 bases, with 13 bases between the two germline ends. The CDR3 loop is CASSWGRGNTEAFF. CDR3 nucleotide sequence: TGTGCCAGCAGTTGGGGCAGGGGAAACACTGAAGCTTTCTTT.

The chain joins TRBV19 to TRBJ2-5; the match to TRBD2 covers 7 bases. The trim removed 7 bases at V and 2 bases at J, leaving 22 bases unmatched. Germline V gene lookup returns CDR1 LNHDA and CDR2 SQIVND (reference sequence). The CDR3 length is 19 residues. In DNA, the CDR3 is TGTGCCAGTACCCGCCGGGGGGACCTGCGACTAGTGGCACAAGAGACCCAGTACTTC. Encoded protein: CASTRRGDLRLVAQETQYF.

The CDR3 loop reads CASSLGQGNTIYF. CDR3 DNA sequence: TGTGCCAGCAGCTTAGGGCAGGGAAACACCATATATTTT. The chain recombines TRBV7-9 with TRBJ1-3; D is undetermined. Deletions cut 1 base from V and 4 bases from J, with 5 bases between. CDR3 length: 13 residues. Germline CDR1 and CDR2: SEHNR and FQNEAQ (reference sequence).

This chain connects TRBV7-9 to TRBJ2-1, with D hard to call. V was cut by 3 bases and J by 10 bases, with 19 bases left in between. The CDR3 extends over 15 amino acids. Germline V gene lookup returns CDR1 SEHNR and CDR2 FQNEAQ (reference sequence). The CDR3 region is CASSLTAGWPGEQFF. CDR3 coding DNA: TGTGCCAGCAGCTTGACGGCTGGCTGGCCAGGAGAGCAGTTCTTC. The whole variable domain, remainder taken from reference TRBV7-9 and TRBJ2-1, is DTGVSQNPRHKITKRGQNVTFRCDPISEHNRLYWYRQTLGQGPEFLTYFQNEAQLEKSRLLSDRFSAERPKGSFSTLEIQRTEQGDSAMYLCASSLTAGWPGEQFFGPGTRLTVL.

This clone has only one observation. V usage is TRBV28 and J usage is TRBJ1-2, with TRBD1 matching over 8 bases. From germline, CDR1 is MDHEN and CDR2 SYDVKM. The trim removed 6 bases at V and 2 bases at J, leaving 2 bases unmatched. The CDR3 is made up of 13 amino acids. The CDR3 reads CASRQGANYGYTF. The CDR3 region has the DNA TGTGCCAGCAGGCAGGGGGCAAACTATGGCTACACCTTC.

CDR3 bases: TGTGCCAGCAGTCTTAGGGGGATGATAACCTACGAGCAGTACTTC. This gives the protein CASSLRGMITYEQYF. The rearrangement links TRBV5-8 to TRBJ2-7; D is possibly TRBD1 (6 bases). The CDR3 spans 15 residues. The germline gives CDR1 SGHTS, CDR2 YDEGEE. Deletions cut 5 bases from V and 2 bases from J, with 17 bases between.

V and J are TRBV6-5 and TRBJ1-1, with D tentatively TRBD1 (6 bases). CDR1 is MNHEY and CDR2 is SVGAGI in the germline V gene. The CDR3 extends over 15 amino acids. V dropped 6 bases and J dropped 0 bases, with 14 bases sitting between them. The CDR3 loop reads CASRPGQYMNTEAFF. The CDR3 bases are TGTGCCAGCAGACCCGGACAGTACATGAACACTGAAGCTTTCTTT.

The V call is TRBV18, the J call TRBJ2-2; possibly TRBD1 or TRBD2 for D (5 bases each). The CDR3 contains 14 residues. Looked up from germline, CDR1 is KGHSH and CDR2 is LQKENI. Between the trimmed V and J ends, which lost 3 bases and 5 bases, there was a span of 10 bases. CDR3 loop: CASSPARETGELFF. CDR3 coding DNA: TGTGCCAGCTCACCTGCCAGGGAGACCGGGGAGCTGTTTTTT. Together with reference TRBV18 and TRBJ2-2, the CDR3 gives the full variable domain: NAGVMQNPRHLVRRRGQEARLRCSPMKGHSHVYWYRQLPEEGLKFMVYLQKENIIDESGMPKERFSAEFPKEGPSILRIQQVVRGDSAAYFCASSPARETGELFFGEGSRLTVL.

The J gene is TRBJ1-5, the V gene TRBV19, with D perhaps matching TRBD1 (6 bases). The CDR3 is made up of 13 amino acids. Trimming left V 5 bases short and J 7 bases short, with 12 bases between. CDR1 and CDR2 from the germline V gene are LNHDA and SQIVND (reference sequence). The CDR3 bases are TGTGCCAGTAGTCTACAGGGTACGCAGCCCCAGCATTTT. Residues: CASSLQGTQPQHF.

V and J are TRBV15 and TRBJ2-1, with 8 bases lining up with TRBD1. In germline, CDR1 is LNHNV, CDR2 YYDKDF (reference sequence). J gave up 11 bases and V 4 bases, and 10 bases lay outside the gene matches. This CDR3 is built from 14 residues. Written as DNA, the CDR3 is TGTGCCACCAGCATAGGGGCAGGGGGCAAAAAGCAGTTCTTC. It specifies CATSIGAGGKKQFF.